The TCR beta chain under discussion was sequenced for a study of blood T cells in healthy people across ages. Regarding the study as a whole: Researchers deemed the diversity estimates from one million T cells underestimates. Older age coincided with a roughly linear decline in TCR beta diversity per million T cells. Naive T cell percentage showed a strong correlation with the diversity of TCR beta.

With a J-beta primer mix and a sample-barcoded 5' primer, a second PCR ran about 7 to 12 cycles. Each cDNA molecule carried a tag from a template-switch adaptor that contained 12 random nucleotides. Using its own MiXCR run on the 5' RACE reads, TCRdb lists one record per CDR3 protein. The table includes 1.5 million to 2 million distinct CDR3 sequences, approximately 40% detected once. Trimming pared 5 bases from V and 7 bases from J, leaving 14 bases between. CDR1 MNHNY and CDR2 SVGAGI come from the germline V gene (reference sequence). The CDR3 sequence is 14 residues long. The sample holds one count of this clonotype. Its antigen remains unidentified.

The rearrangement joins TRBV6-6 to TRBJ1-4; tentative D call: TRBD1 (5 bases). Sequences were obtained from blood. This clonotype originated in a human donor in good health. Here the CDR3 reads CASSEGRGSEKLFF. CDR3 nucleotides: TGTGCCAGCAGTGAGGGGAGAGGGAGTGAAAAACTGTTTTTT.